This TCR beta chain was recovered during a study of blood T cell repertoires in COVID-19. As originally analysed: Scientists estimated how many nucleated cells there were by amplifying reference gene primers. Some clones are missing from TCRdb's copy, which holds only in-frame ones; the method was immunoSEQ multiplex PCR. Clonal size and the V and J genes are those of that table, whereas D and trimming came from the DNA. The sample lists roughly 75,000 clones, almost 85% occurring once. From germline, CDR1 is SGDLS and CDR2 YYNGEE. The CDR3 has 18 residues. The ends lost 2 bases at V and 3 bases at J; junction bases unmatched: 12.

The receptor comes from a man aged 45 to 65 with acute or convalescent COVID-19. The V call is TRBV9, the J call TRBJ1-5; 9 nucleotides line up with TRBD1. The material sequenced was peripheral blood. The CDR3 sequence is CASSVRVGDRAYNQPQHF. CDR3 nucleotide sequence: TGTGCCAGCAGCGTTAGGGTCGGGGACAGGGCCTACAATCAGCCCCAGCATTTT.